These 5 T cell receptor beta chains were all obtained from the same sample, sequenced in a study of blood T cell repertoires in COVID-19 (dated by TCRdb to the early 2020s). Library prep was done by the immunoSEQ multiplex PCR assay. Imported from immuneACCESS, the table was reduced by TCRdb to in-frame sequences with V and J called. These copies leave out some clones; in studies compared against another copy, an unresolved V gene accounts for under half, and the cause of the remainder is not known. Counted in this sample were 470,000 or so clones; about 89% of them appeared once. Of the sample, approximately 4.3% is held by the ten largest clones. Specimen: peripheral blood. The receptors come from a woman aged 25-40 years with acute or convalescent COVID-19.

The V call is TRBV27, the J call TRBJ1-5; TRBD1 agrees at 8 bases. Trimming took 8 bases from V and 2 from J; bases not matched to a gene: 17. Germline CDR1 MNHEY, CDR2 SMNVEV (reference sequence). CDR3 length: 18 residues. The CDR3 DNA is TGTGCCAGCCGAAAACGAGGACAGGGAGTAGTTCGCAATCAGCCCCAGCATTTT. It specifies CASRKRGQGVVRNQPQHF.

The CDR3 nucleotides read TGTGCCAGCAGCTTGATCACTAGCGGGGGTTTCAATGAGCAGTTCTTC. Translating gives CASSLITSGGFNEQFF. The chain is built from TRBV5-6 and TRBJ2-1, with 11 nucleotides matching TRBD2. Looked up from germline, CDR1 is SGHDT and CDR2 is YYEEEE. CDR3 length: 16 residues. J was trimmed by 6 bases and V by 1 base; bases with no gene match: 6.

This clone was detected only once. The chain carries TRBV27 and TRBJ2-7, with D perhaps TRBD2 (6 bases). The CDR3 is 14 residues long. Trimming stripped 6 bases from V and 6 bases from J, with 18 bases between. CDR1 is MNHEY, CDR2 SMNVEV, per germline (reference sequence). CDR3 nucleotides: TGTGCCAGCAGACGCACCCCACTAGCTTTCGAGCAGTACTTC. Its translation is CASRRTPLAFEQYF.

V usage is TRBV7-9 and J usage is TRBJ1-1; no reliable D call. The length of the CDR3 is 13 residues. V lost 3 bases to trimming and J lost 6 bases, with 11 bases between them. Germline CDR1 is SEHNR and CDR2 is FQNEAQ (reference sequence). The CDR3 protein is CASSFRSGAEAFF. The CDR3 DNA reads TGTGCCAGCAGCTTTCGGTCCGGGGCTGAAGCTTTCTTT.

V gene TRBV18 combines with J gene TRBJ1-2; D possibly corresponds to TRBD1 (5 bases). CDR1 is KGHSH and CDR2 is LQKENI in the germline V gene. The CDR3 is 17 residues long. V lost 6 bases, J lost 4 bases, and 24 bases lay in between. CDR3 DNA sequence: TGTGCCAGCTCTTCCAATGGGATAGACAGATACCCCTATGGCTACACCTTC. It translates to CASSSNGIDRYPYGYTF.